This passage covers 27 T cell receptor beta chains from one sample sequenced in a study of T cell responses to AZD1222 COVID-19 vaccine. Clones were sequenced by immunoSEQ multiplex PCR, and TCRdb holds only the in-frame ones, with some missing. This table holds 100,000 to 130,000 clones, around 87% found once. Material: peripheral blood, obtained on day 0 of AZD1222 vaccination. Receptors originate from an adult in good health.

This chain links TRBV5-1 with TRBJ2-7; no definite D call. Trimming took 0 bases from V and 3 from J, leaving 7 bases between them. Germline V lookup: CDR1 SGHRS, CDR2 YFSETQ. The CDR3 length is 13 residues. DNA for the CDR3: TGCGCCAGCAGCTTGGAGTCGGGCTACGAGCAGTACTTC. Residues: CASSLESGYEQYF.

The V gene is TRBV5-4, the J gene TRBJ1-5, with 7 bases matching TRBD1. Germline trimming cut 4 bases from V and 4 bases from J; bases unmatched to any gene: 2. The germline gives CDR1 SGHNT, CDR2 YYREEE (reference sequence). The CDR3 loop spans 13 amino acids. CDR3 nucleotides: TGTGCCAGCAGCCGGGACAGAAATCAGCCCCAGCATTTT. Translation gives CASSRDRNQPQHF.

The rearrangement joins TRBV30 to TRBJ1-1, with no clear D. The V gene's germline CDR1 is GTSNPN and CDR2 SVGIG (reference sequence). V lost 4 bases and J 0 bases, leaving 9 bases between the germline ends. The CDR3 extends over 13 amino acids. The CDR3 coding sequence is TGTGCCTGGACGGGAGATATGAACACTGAAGCTTTCTTT. As protein: CAWTGDMNTEAFF.

The chain carries TRBV19 and TRBJ2-1; TRBD1 agrees at 11 bases. CDR1 and CDR2 (germline): LNHDA, SQIVND (reference sequence). The J segment lost 0 bases and the V segment lost 1 base, leaving 2 bases of the junction unmatched. The length of the CDR3 is 17 residues. The CDR3 DNA is TGTGCCAGTAGTATAGCCGGGACAGGGGGCTCCTACAATGAGCAGTTCTTC. Amino acids: CASSIAGTGGSYNEQFF.

The chain couples TRBV27 to TRBJ2-7; TRBD1 aligns across 7 bases. After removal of 5 bases from V and 7 bases from J, the junction contained 17 bases not matched to a gene. Germline lookup yields CDR1 MNHEY and CDR2 SMNVEV (reference sequence). The CDR3 has 16 residues. The CDR3 DNA follows: TGTGCCAGCAGTCTCTACCCTCCGGGACAGCTTCAAGAGCAGTACTTC. This encodes CASSLYPPGQLQEQYF.

This clone was picked up one time. V usage is TRBV15 and J usage is TRBJ2-1; D uncertain. Germline V lookup: CDR1 LNHNV, CDR2 YYDKDF (reference sequence). Trimming took 0 bases from V and 9 from J, leaving 12 bases between them. This CDR3 has 14 residues. The CDR3 nucleotides read TGTGCCACCAGCAGAGATCAAGAATTCAGTGAGCAGTTCTTC. Translated: CATSRDQEFSEQFF.

The chain employs TRBV4-3 and TRBJ1-5, with unresolved D. Germline CDR1 LGHNA, CDR2 YSLEER. CDR3 length: 14 residues. V lost 4 bases to trimming and J lost 0 bases, with 7 bases between them. CDR3: CASSRDYSNQPQHF. The CDR3 coding sequence is TGCGCCAGCAGCCGGGATTATAGCAATCAGCCCCAGCATTTT.

This clone turned up a few times. V usage is TRBV14 and J usage is TRBJ1-1, with D unclear. The length of the CDR3 is 13 residues. The V end was cut by 2 bases, the J end by 2 bases, with 6 bases between. Germline loops: CDR1 SGHDN, CDR2 FVKESK. DNA of the CDR3: TGTGCCAGCAGCCAAAACAGAAACACTGAAGCTTTCTTT. The encoded protein is CASSQNRNTEAFF.

About this clone itself: This likely comes from a read error, as the CDR3 has no conserved phenylalanine or tryptophan at its end. The DNA is left out, because the CDR3 cannot be placed on it with certainty; the CDR3 is given as TCRdb lists it. The rearrangement joins TRBV27 to TRBJ2-7; the table's D call, TRBD1, was not checked against the DNA. The CDR3 comprises 11 residues, both ends counted. From germline, CDR1 is MNHEY and CDR2 SMNVEV (reference sequence). The CDR3 loop is CASWDRDRIFI.

The J gene is TRBJ2-1, the V gene TRBV6-5; TRBD2 matches 8 bases. Trimming at V came to 6 bases and at J to 7 bases, leaving 11 bases not matched to a gene. The CDR3 loop spans 15 amino acids. Germline-derived CDR1 and CDR2 are MNHEY and SVGAGI. DNA for the CDR3: TGTGCCAGCAGGTCAGCGGGGGCCGATGGGAATGAGCAGTTCTTC. Translating it yields CASRSAGADGNEQFF.

The rearrangement uses TRBV11-3 and TRBJ2-1; possibly TRBD1 for D (5 bases). With 3 bases removed from V and 6 bases from J, the gap between germline ends came to 6 bases. The CDR3 extends over 12 amino acids. Per the germline V gene, CDR1 is SGHNT and CDR2 is YENEEA. The CDR3 sequence: CASSLGLNEQFF. CDR3 DNA: TGTGCCAGCAGCTTGGGGCTCAATGAGCAGTTCTTC.

This chain connects TRBV7-2 to TRBJ1-1; possibly TRBD1 for D (5 bases). CDR1 and CDR2 (germline): SGHTA, FQGNSA. There are 14 residues in the CDR3. V lost 3 bases, J lost 3 bases, and 11 bases lay in between. For the CDR3, the DNA is TGTGCCAGCAGCTTCAATCGAGGGGACACTGAAGCTTTCTTT. It is translated as CASSFNRGDTEAFF.

The chain couples TRBV19 to TRBJ2-3; possibly TRBD1 or TRBD2 for D (5 bases each). The length of the CDR3 is 15 residues. CDR1 LNHDA and CDR2 SQIVND come from the germline V gene (reference sequence). V was trimmed by 3 bases and J by 2 bases, leaving 12 bases between them. The CDR3 DNA follows: TGTGCCAGTAGTATCGTCGGGGCACCCACAGATACGCAGTATTTT. Translating it yields CASSIVGAPTDTQYF.

The chain joins TRBV19 to TRBJ2-1; D call uncertain. The V end lost 2 bases, the J end lost 0 bases, and 8 bases lay between the germline ends. CDR1 LNHDA and CDR2 SQIVND come from the germline V gene (reference sequence). This CDR3 region has 15 residues. The CDR3 loop is CASSISLSSYNEQFF. Written as DNA, the CDR3 is TGTGCCAGTAGTATATCACTGAGCTCCTACAATGAGCAGTTCTTC.

The gene calls are TRBV7-8 and TRBJ1-3; no definite D call. The CDR3 sequence is 15 residues long. The V gene's germline CDR1 is SGHVS and CDR2 FQNEAQ. With 0 bases removed from V and 3 bases from J, the gap between germline ends came to 9 bases. The chain's CDR3 is CASSLAWQGGNTIYF. CDR3 coding DNA: TGTGCCAGCAGCTTAGCCTGGCAAGGTGGAAACACCATATATTTT. The variable domain in full, completed from reference TRBV7-8 and TRBJ1-3, reads GAGVSQSPRYKVAKRGQDVALRCDPISGHVSLFWYQQALGQGPEFLTYFQNEAQLDKSGLPSDRFFAERPEGSVSTLKIQRTQQEDSAVYLCASSLAWQGGNTIYFGEGSWLTVV.

This chain links TRBV7-2 with TRBJ1-2, with D uncertain. CDR1 is SGHTA and CDR2 is FQGNSA in the germline V gene. Trimming removed 3 bases at V and 8 bases at J, with 19 bases between. The CDR3 totals 15 residues. The CDR3, as DNA: TGTGCCAGCAGCTTGCGACTCTTGAGTAATCAAGGCTACACCTTC. It yields the protein CASSLRLLSNQGYTF.

This chain connects TRBV5-4 to TRBJ2-5; TRBD2 is a possible D gene (7 bases). Between the trimmed V and J ends, which lost 4 bases and 1 base, there was a span of 11 bases. The germline CDR1 and CDR2 sequences are SGHNT and YYREEE (reference sequence). CDR3 length: 14 residues. This chain's CDR3 is CASSSGGAQETQYF. CDR3 DNA sequence: TGTGCCAGCAGCAGTGGGGGGGCCCAAGAGACCCAGTACTTC. The full variable domain, with the rest looked up from reference TRBV5-4 and TRBJ2-5, is ETGVTQSPTHLIKTRGQQVTLRCSSQSGHNTVSWYQQALGQGPQFIFQYYREEENGRGNFPPRFSGLQFPNYSSELNVNALELDDSALYLCASSSGGAQETQYFGPGTRLLVL.

This CDR3 reads CASSEEWTASNQPQHF. CDR3 coding DNA: TGTGCCAGCAGTGAAGAATGGACAGCTAGCAATCAGCCCCAGCATTTT. The J gene is TRBJ1-5, the V gene TRBV6-4, with TRBD1 as a possible D gene (6 bases). V dropped 3 bases and J dropped 0 bases, with 12 bases sitting between them. Germline loops: CDR1 MRHNA, CDR2 SNTAGT. There are 16 residues in the CDR3.

The CDR3 bases are TGTGCCAGCAGTGATCCCCGGGACAGGGGCGTAGAGACCCAGTACTTC. Translation: CASSDPRDRGVETQYF. The chain carries TRBV25-1 and TRBJ2-5; 10 bases match TRBD1. The V and J ends lost 3 bases and 4 bases, in that order; junction bases with no gene match: 8. This CDR3 comprises 16 residues. CDR1 is MGHDK and CDR2 is SYGVNS in the germline V gene.

This chain connects TRBV6-2 or TRBV6-3 to TRBJ1-2, with D maybe TRBD1 (5 bases). The CDR3 has 14 amino acids. Germline V gives CDR1 MNHEY, CDR2 SVGEGT. The ends were cut back, 5 bases at V and 6 bases at J, with 16 bases in the middle. The CDR3 DNA reads TGTGCCAGCAGTCGGTCAGGGTCCAACGATGGCTACACCTTC. This translates into CASSRSGSNDGYTF.

V and J are TRBV9 and TRBJ1-4; D is perhaps TRBD1 (5 bases). V lost 3 bases and J 4 bases, leaving 19 bases between the germline ends. Germline V gives CDR1 SGDLS, CDR2 YYNGEE. CDR3 length equals 17 residues. The CDR3 DNA follows: TGTGCCAGCAGCGCGGACCCGACAGCAGAAATTAATGAAAAACTGTTTTTT. The encoded protein is CASSADPTAEINEKLFF. The full variable domain, completed using reference TRBV9 and TRBJ1-4, is DSGVTQTPKHLITATGQRVTLRCSPRSGDLSVYWYQQSLDQGLQFLIQYYNGEERAKGNILERFSAQQFPDLHSELNLSSLELGDSALYFCASSADPTAEINEKLFFGSGTQLSVL.

The chain couples TRBV2 to TRBJ1-1; no definite D call. Germline V lookup: CDR1 SNHLY, CDR2 FYNNEI. The CDR3 runs 12 residues. V shed 9 bases and J shed 1 base, with 9 bases lying between them. CDR3 residues: CASRRENTEAFF. In DNA, the CDR3 is TGTGCCAGTCGAAGAGAGAACACTGAAGCTTTCTTT.

The CDR3 loop is CAWTSPQDLGVKLFF. The CDR3 DNA is TGTGCCTGGACCAGCCCGCAGGATCTCGGGGTGAAACTGTTTTTT. J is TRBJ1-4 and V is TRBV30; D call uncertain. The CDR3 covers 15 residues. Per germline, CDR1 GTSNPN and CDR2 SVGIG (reference sequence). V lost 4 bases, J lost 11 bases, and 23 bases lay in between.

The chain recombines TRBV7-2 with TRBJ2-4; 11 bases agree with TRBD2. Looked up from germline, CDR1 is SGHTA and CDR2 is FQGNSA. With V trimmed by 2 bases and J by 0 bases, 6 bases remained unmatched. CDR3 length: 18 residues. In DNA, the CDR3 is TGTGCCAGCAGCTTACCGATAGCGGGGGGGCTAGCCAAAAACATTCAGTACTTC. Protein: CASSLPIAGGLAKNIQYF. Supplemented by reference TRBV7-2 and TRBJ2-4, the full variable domain reads GAGVSQSPSNKVTEKGKDVELRCDPISGHTALYWYRQSLGQGLEFLIYFQGNSAPDKSGLPSDRFSAERTGGSVSTLTIQRTQQEDSAVYLCASSLPIAGGLAKNIQYFGAGTRLSVL.

V and J are TRBV7-9 and TRBJ1-1; D is unclear. The CDR3 has 13 residues. Germline V gene lookup returns CDR1 SEHNR and CDR2 FQNEAQ (reference sequence). V lost 2 bases and J 7 bases, leaving 11 bases between the germline ends. The CDR3 reads CASSLNGVLEAFF. CDR3 nucleotides: TGTGCCAGCAGCTTAAACGGGGTCCTTGAAGCTTTCTTT.

This chain joins TRBV7-2 and TRBJ2-1, with TRBD1 identical over 8 bases. CDR1 and CDR2 (germline): SGHTA, FQGNSA. J was trimmed by 4 bases and V by 4 bases; bases with no gene match: 6. This CDR3 has 15 residues. Here the CDR3 reads CASSSTGELYNEQFF. CDR3 coding DNA: TGTGCCAGCAGCTCGACAGGGGAATTGTACAATGAGCAGTTCTTC. Supplemented by reference TRBV7-2 and TRBJ2-1, the full variable domain reads GAGVSQSPSNKVTEKGKDVELRCDPISGHTALYWYRQSLGQGLEFLIYFQGNSAPDKSGLPSDRFSAERTGGSVSTLTIQRTQQEDSAVYLCASSSTGELYNEQFFGPGTRLTVL.

The chain uses TRBV2 and TRBJ1-4; D unresolved. Trimming stripped 0 bases from V and 10 bases from J, with 12 bases between. The germline V gene encodes CDR1 SNHLY and CDR2 FYNNEI. The CDR3 has 14 amino acids. CDR3 sequence (DNA): TGTGCCAGCAGTGAAGCGCTTCGCACGGCAAAACTGTTTTTT. Protein sequence: CASSEALRTAKLFF.